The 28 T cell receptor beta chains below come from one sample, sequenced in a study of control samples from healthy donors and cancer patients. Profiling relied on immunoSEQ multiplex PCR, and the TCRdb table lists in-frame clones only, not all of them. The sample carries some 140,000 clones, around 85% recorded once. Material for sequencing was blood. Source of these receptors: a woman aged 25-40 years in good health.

CDR3 nucleotides: TGTGCCAGCAGCGCCGGGACTAGCGGGTACAATGAGCAGTTCTTC. Translation: CASSAGTSGYNEQFF. J is TRBJ2-1 and V is TRBV7-4, with 12 nucleotides matching TRBD2. This CDR3 region has 15 residues. CDR1 SGHVT and CDR2 SQSDAQ come from the germline V gene. V was clipped by 5 bases and J by 4 bases; unmatched bases: 3.

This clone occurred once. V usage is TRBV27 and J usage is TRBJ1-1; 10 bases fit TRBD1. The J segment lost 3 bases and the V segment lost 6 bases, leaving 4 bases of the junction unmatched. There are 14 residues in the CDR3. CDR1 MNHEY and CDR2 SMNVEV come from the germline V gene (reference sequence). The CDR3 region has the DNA TGTGCCAGCAGGTCGGGACAGGGGCACACTGAAGCTTTCTTT. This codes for CASRSGQGHTEAFF.

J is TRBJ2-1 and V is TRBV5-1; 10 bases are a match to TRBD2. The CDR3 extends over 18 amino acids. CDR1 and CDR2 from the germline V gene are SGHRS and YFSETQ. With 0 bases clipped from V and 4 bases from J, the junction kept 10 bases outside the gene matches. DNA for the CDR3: TGCGCCAGCAGCTTGGTCCCCCAGCTAGCGGGAGTATACAATGAGCAGTTCTTC. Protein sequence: CASSLVPQLAGVYNEQFF.

CDR3 bases: TGCAGCGTTGGGAGGGGGCGCACCAATGAGCAGTTCTTC. Translated: CSVGRGRTNEQFF. The rearrangement uses TRBV29-1 and TRBJ2-1; a possible D gene is TRBD1 (7 bases). Trimming took off 4 bases at V and 6 bases at J, with 13 bases between the two ends. Germline-derived CDR1 and CDR2 are SQVTM and ANQGSEA. This CDR3 spans 13 amino acids.

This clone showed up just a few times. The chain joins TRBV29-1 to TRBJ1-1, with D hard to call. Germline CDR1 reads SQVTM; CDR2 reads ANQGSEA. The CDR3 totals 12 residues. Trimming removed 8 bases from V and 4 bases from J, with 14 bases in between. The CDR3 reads CSFTDGATEAFF. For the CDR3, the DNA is TGCAGCTTCACGGACGGAGCCACTGAAGCTTTCTTT. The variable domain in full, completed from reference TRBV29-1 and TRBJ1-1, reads SAVISQKPSRDICQRGTSLTIQCQVDSQVTMMFWYRQQPGQSLTLIATANQGSEATYESGFVIDKFPISRPNLTFSTLTVSNMSPEDSSIYLCSFTDGATEAFFGQGTRLTVV.

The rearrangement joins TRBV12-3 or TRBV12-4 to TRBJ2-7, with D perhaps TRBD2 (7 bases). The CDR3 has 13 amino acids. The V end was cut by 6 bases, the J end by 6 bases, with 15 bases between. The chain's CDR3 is CASRKIGGPEQYF. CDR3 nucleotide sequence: TGTGCCAGCAGGAAGATCGGGGGGCCCGAGCAGTACTTC.

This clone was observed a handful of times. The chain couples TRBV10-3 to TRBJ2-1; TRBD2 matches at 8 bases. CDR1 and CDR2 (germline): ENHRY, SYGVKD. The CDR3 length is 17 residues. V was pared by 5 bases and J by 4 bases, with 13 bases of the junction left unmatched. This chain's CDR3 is CAISWSSGRPAYNEQFF. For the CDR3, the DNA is TGTGCCATCAGTTGGTCTAGCGGGCGGCCGGCTTACAATGAGCAGTTCTTC.

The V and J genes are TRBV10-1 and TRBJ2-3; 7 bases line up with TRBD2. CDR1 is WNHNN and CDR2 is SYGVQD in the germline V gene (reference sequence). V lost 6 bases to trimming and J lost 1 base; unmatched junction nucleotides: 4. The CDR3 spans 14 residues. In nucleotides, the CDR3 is TGCGCCAGCAGCAAGGCGGGAGGCACAGATACGCAGTATTTT. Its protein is CASSKAGGTDTQYF.

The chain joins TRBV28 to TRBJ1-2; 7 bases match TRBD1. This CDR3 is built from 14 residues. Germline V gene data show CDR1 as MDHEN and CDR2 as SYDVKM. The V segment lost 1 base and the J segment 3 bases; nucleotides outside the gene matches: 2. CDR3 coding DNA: TGTGCCAGCAGTTTATTTGGGACAGACTATGGCTACACCTTC. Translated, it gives CASSLFGTDYGYTF.

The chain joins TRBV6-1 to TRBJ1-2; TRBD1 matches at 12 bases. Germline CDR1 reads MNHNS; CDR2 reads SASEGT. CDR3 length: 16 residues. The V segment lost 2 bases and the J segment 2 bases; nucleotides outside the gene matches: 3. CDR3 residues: CASSEWGQGANYGYTF. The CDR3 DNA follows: TGTGCCAGCAGTGAATGGGGACAGGGGGCGAACTATGGCTACACCTTC.

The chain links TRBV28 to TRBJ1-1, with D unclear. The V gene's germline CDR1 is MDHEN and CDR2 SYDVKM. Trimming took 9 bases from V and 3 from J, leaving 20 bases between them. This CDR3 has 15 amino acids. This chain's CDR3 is CASYLTGPGDTEAFF. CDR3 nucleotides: TGTGCCAGTTACCTTACTGGCCCCGGGGACACTGAAGCTTTCTTT.

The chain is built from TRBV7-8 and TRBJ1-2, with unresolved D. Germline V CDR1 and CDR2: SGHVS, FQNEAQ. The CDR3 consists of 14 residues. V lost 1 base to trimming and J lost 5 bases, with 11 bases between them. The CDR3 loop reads CASSLGPGWYGYTF. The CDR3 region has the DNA TGTGCCAGCAGCTTAGGGCCCGGATGGTATGGCTACACCTTC.

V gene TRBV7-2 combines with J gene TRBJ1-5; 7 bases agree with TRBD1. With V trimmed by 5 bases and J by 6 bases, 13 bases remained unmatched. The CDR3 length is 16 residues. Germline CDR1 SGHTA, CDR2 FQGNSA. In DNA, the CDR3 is TGTGCCAGCAGCATCCCGGGACTCCCAGGGGGTCAGCCCCAGCATTTT. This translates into CASSIPGLPGGQPQHF.

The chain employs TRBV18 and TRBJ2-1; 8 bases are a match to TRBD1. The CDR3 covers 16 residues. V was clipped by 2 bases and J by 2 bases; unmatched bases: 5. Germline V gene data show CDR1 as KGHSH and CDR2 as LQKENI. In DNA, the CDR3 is TGTGCCAGCTCACCATGGACAGGGCGGCCCTACAATGAGCAGTTCTTC. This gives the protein CASSPWTGRPYNEQFF.

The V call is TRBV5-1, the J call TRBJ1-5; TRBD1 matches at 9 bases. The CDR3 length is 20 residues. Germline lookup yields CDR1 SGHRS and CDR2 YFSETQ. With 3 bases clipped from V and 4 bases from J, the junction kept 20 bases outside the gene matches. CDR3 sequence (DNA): TGCGCCAGCAGCTCGAGGGGGACAGGGAGGGGACGAGGGCTTAATCAGCCCCAGCATTTT. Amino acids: CASSSRGTGRGRGLNQPQHF.

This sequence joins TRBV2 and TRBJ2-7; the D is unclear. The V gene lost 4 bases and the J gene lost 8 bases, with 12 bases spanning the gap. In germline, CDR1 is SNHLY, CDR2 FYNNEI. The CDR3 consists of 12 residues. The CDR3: CASSGELEKQYF. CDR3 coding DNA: TGTGCCAGCAGTGGGGAATTGGAGAAGCAGTACTTC.

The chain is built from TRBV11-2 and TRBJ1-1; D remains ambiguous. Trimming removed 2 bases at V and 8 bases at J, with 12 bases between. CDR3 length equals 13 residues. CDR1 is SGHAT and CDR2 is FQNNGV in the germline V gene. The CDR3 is CASSLMTPEEAFF. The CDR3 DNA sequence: TGTGCCAGCAGCTTAATGACACCAGAAGAAGCTTTCTTT.

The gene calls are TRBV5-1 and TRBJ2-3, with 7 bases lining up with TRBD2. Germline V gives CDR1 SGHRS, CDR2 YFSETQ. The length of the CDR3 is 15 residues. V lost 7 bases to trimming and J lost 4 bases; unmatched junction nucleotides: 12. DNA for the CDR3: TGCGCCAGCCGGCTCGGGGCGGCGGGGGCAGATACGCAGTATTTT. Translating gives CASRLGAAGADTQYF. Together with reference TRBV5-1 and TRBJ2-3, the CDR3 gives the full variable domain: KAGVTQTPRYLIKTRGQQVTLSCSPISGHRSVSWYQQTPGQGLQFLFEYFSETQRNKGNFPGRFSGRQFSNSRSEMNVSTLELGDSALYLCASRLGAAGADTQYFGPGTRLTVL.

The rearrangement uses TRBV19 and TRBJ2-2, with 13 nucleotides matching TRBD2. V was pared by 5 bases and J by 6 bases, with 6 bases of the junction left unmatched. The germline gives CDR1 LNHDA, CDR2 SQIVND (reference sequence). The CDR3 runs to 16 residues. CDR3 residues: CASSPRLAGGPGELFF. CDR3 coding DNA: TGTGCCAGTAGTCCTCGACTAGCGGGAGGCCCCGGGGAGCTGTTTTTT.

CDR3: CASSSGQGYGYTF. As DNA, the CDR3 is TGTGCCAGCAGCTCTGGACAGGGCTATGGCTACACCTTC. The rearrangement joins TRBV7-9 to TRBJ1-2; 8 bases are shared with TRBD1. Trimming removed 4 bases from V and 4 bases from J; junction bases left unmatched: 2. The germline V gene has CDR1 SEHNR and CDR2 FQNEAQ (reference sequence). The length of the CDR3 is 13 residues.

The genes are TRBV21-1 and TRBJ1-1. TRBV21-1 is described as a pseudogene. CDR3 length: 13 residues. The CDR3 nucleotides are TGTGCCAGCAGCAAACAGACGAACACTGAAGCTTTCTTT. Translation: CASSKQTNTEAFF.

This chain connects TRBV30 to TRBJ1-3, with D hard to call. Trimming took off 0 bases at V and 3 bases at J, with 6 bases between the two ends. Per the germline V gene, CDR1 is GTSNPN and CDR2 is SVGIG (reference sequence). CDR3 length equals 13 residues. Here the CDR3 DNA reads TGTGCCTGGAGTGTTTCTTATGGAAACACCATATATTTT. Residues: CAWSVSYGNTIYF.

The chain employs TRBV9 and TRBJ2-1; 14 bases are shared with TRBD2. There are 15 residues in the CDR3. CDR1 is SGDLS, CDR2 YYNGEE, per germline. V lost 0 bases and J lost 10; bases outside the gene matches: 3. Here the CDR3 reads CASSVGLAGGKEQFF. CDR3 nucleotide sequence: TGTGCCAGCAGCGTAGGACTAGCGGGAGGGAAAGAGCAGTTCTTC.

The chain's CDR3 is CASKLDRGEQFF. CDR3 in DNA: TGTGCCAGCAAGTTAGACCGCGGTGAGCAGTTCTTC. This chain connects TRBV5-4 to TRBJ2-1, with D unresolved. Germline CDR1 is SGHNT and CDR2 is YYREEE (reference sequence). The CDR3 totals 12 residues. The V and J ends lost 6 bases and 9 bases respectively, with 13 bases between them.

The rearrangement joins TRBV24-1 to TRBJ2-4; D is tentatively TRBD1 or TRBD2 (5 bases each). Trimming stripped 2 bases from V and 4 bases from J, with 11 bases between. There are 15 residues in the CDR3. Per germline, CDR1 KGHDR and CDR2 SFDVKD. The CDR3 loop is CATSDSGTGKNIQYF. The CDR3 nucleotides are TGTGCCACCAGTGATTCCGGGACGGGGAAAAACATTCAGTACTTC.

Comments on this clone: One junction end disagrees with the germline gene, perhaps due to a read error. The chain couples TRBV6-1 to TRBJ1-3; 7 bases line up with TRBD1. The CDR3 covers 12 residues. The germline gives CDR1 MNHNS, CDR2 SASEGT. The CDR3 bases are TGTGCCAGCAGTGAAGGGAGGGGGCATTATGTTTTT. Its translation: CASSEGRGHYVF.

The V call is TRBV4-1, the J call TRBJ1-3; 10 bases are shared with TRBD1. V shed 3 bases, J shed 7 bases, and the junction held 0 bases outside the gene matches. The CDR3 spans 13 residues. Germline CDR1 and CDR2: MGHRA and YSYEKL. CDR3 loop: CASSQDRGNTIYF. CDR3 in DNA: TGCGCCAGCAGCCAGGACAGGGGGAACACCATATATTTT.

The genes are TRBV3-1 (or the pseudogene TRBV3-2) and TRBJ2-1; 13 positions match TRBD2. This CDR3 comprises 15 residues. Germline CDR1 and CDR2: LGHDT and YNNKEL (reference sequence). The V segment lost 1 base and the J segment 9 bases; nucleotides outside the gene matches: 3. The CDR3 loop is CASSQGTSGSLEQFF. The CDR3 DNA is TGTGCCAGCAGCCAAGGGACTAGCGGGAGCCTTGAGCAGTTCTTC.